Below, 2 T cell receptor beta chains from the same sample are listed, as sequenced in a study of T cell repertoires in cytomegalovirus infection. One entry per CDR3 protein results from TCRdb running MiXCR on the reads. The sample has around 550,000 distinct CDR3 sequences; 26% are singletons. The sequenced sample consisted of PBMCs. These receptors were obtained from a human donor in good health (CMV status not recorded). Some clones in this sample may be carry-over from other donors' samples.

This clonotype was observed a few times. V and J are TRBV12-3 or TRBV12-4 and TRBJ2-1; D not resolved. CDR3 size: 12 residues. The V end lost 6 bases, the J end lost 9 bases, and 12 bases lay between the germline ends. The CDR3 DNA follows: TGTGCCAGCAGAAATACGTCCATTGAGCAGTTCTTC. Translating it yields CASRNTSIEQFF.

This clonotype was counted between two and nine times. The chain is built from TRBV27 and TRBJ2-5; 10 positions match TRBD1. The ends lost 4 bases at V and 3 bases at J; junction bases unmatched: 11. Germline CDR1 is MNHEY and CDR2 is SMNVEV (reference sequence). The CDR3 extends over 17 amino acids. CDR3 amino acids: CASSSMTGTGEEETQYF. The CDR3 nucleotides read TGTGCCAGCAGTTCCATGACCGGGACAGGGGAGGAAGAGACCCAGTACTTC.